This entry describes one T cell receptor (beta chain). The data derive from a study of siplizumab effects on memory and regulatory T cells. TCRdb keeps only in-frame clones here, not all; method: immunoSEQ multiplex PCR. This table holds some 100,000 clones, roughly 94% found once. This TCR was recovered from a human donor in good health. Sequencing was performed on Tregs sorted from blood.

The CDR3 loop reads CASSDIEQGGGELFF. CDR3 DNA: TGTGCCAGCAGTGATATAGAGCAAGGAGGCGGGGAGCTGTTTTTT. The J gene is TRBJ2-2, the V gene TRBV2; TRBD2 is a possible D gene (5 bases). Germline CDR1 SNHLY, CDR2 FYNNEI. The CDR3 is 15 amino acids. The V and J ends lost 3 bases and 7 bases respectively, with 15 bases between them.